This is a list of T cell receptor beta chains from one sample in a study of blood T cell repertoires in COVID-19. The repertoire was sequenced with immunoSEQ multiplex PCR; TCRdb's copy has only in-frame clones and lacks some. The data contain 35,000 to 45,000 clones, approximately 91% of them singletons. Sequencing was done on a sample of peripheral blood. The origin of the receptors is a human donor in a cohort sampled during active COVID-19. Both conserved end residues are part of each CDR3. Each record gives: D gene, J gene, V gene, clone size, CDR3 DNA, CDR3 protein. D genes are given only for firm matches. A row's size may be missing; if present it is once, few, many or a size class.

d_gene: NA
j_gene: TRBJ2-3
v_gene: TRBV30
abundance: NA
CDR3nt: TGTGCCTGGAGTTTGACATGGACGCAGTATTTT
CDR3aa: CAWSLTWTQYF

d_gene: TRBD1
j_gene: TRBJ1-6
v_gene: TRBV5-8
abundance: NA
CDR3nt: TGTGCCAGCAGCTCCTTAAACCGACAGGGTCAAAATTCACCCCTCCACTTT
CDR3aa: CASSSLNRQGQNSPLHF

d_gene: TRBD2
j_gene: TRBJ2-3
v_gene: TRBV7-6
abundance: NA
CDR3nt: TGTGCCAGCAGCTTCGCGGGGGGAAGCACAGATACGCAGTATTTT
CDR3aa: CASSFAGGSTDTQYF

d_gene: TRBD1
j_gene: TRBJ2-1
v_gene: TRBV5-8
abundance: NA
CDR3nt: TGTGCCAGCAGCCGACGGGGACAGGGGGCCAATGAGCAGTTCTTC
CDR3aa: CASSRRGQGANEQFF

d_gene: TRBD2
j_gene: TRBJ2-1
v_gene: TRBV27
abundance: few
CDR3nt: TGTGCCAGCAGTGAGCGGGGGGCAAACAATGAGCAGTTCTTC
CDR3aa: CASSERGANNEQFF

d_gene: NA
j_gene: TRBJ2-1
v_gene: TRBV10-1
abundance: NA
CDR3nt: TGCGCCAGCAGTGAGGGTACGCGGGGTCCAAATGAGCAGTTCTTC
CDR3aa: CASSEGTRGPNEQFF

d_gene: TRBD1
j_gene: TRBJ1-3
v_gene: TRBV28
abundance: NA
CDR3nt: TGTGCCAGCAGTTTATCCAGGACAGGGACTGGAAACACCATATATTTT
CDR3aa: CASSLSRTGTGNTIYF

d_gene: TRBD2
j_gene: TRBJ2-2
v_gene: TRBV5-1
abundance: NA
CDR3nt: TGCGCCAGCAGCTTGAATGTCGGGGGGGCCACCGGGGAGCTGTTTTTT
CDR3aa: CASSLNVGGATGELFF

d_gene: NA
j_gene: TRBJ1-6
v_gene: TRBV9
abundance: NA
CDR3nt: TGTGCCAGCGCCATGGGGGGATTCGTCAATAATTCACCCCTCCACTTT
CDR3aa: CASAMGGFVNNSPLHF

d_gene: NA
j_gene: TRBJ1-6
v_gene: TRBV6-5
abundance: NA
CDR3nt: TGTGCCAGCACCCTTACGGGGAATTCACCCCTCCACTTT
CDR3aa: CASTLTGNSPLHF

d_gene: NA
j_gene: TRBJ2-1
v_gene: TRBV27
abundance: NA
CDR3nt: TGTGCCAGCAGTTTGGGGGGAGCCTACAATGAGCAGTTCTTC
CDR3aa: CASSLGGAYNEQFF

d_gene: TRBD2
j_gene: TRBJ2-7
v_gene: TRBV4-1
abundance: NA
CDR3nt: TGCGCCAGCAGCCAAGGAACGGGGGGAACCTACGAGCAGTACTTC
CDR3aa: CASSQGTGGTYEQYF

d_gene: TRBD1
j_gene: TRBJ1-2
v_gene: TRBV19
abundance: NA
CDR3nt: TGTGCCAGTAGGACAGGGGCGAGATATGGCTACACCTTC
CDR3aa: CASRTGARYGYTF

d_gene: TRBD2
j_gene: TRBJ2-7
v_gene: TRBV10-3
abundance: NA
CDR3nt: TGTGCCACCATGGACCGGTTAGCGGGTGGCTCCTACGAGCAGTACTTC
CDR3aa: CATMDRLAGGSYEQYF

d_gene: NA
j_gene: TRBJ1-5
v_gene: TRBV2
abundance: NA
CDR3nt: TGTGCCAGCAGTGAGCACGCGGCTCAGCCCCAGCATTTT
CDR3aa: CASSEHAAQPQHF

d_gene: NA
j_gene: TRBJ2-1
v_gene: TRBV4-1
abundance: NA
CDR3nt: TGCGCCAGCAGCCAAGATCACGGCGGGGGCCGATCCAACGAGCAGTTCTTC
CDR3aa: CASSQDHGGGRSNEQFF

d_gene: NA
j_gene: TRBJ1-2
v_gene: TRBV7-9
abundance: once
CDR3nt: TGTGCCAGCAGCCCCTGGGGCAGGGGTGAAATTAACTATGGCTACACCTTC
CDR3aa: CASSPWGRGEINYGYTF

d_gene: NA
j_gene: TRBJ2-7
v_gene: TRBV7-2
abundance: NA
CDR3nt: TGTGCCAGCAGCCCTACAGGGTTTGGTTACGAGCAGTACTTC
CDR3aa: CASSPTGFGYEQYF

d_gene: NA
j_gene: TRBJ1-5
v_gene: TRBV7-9
abundance: NA
CDR3nt: TGTGCCAGCAGTGCTGGGGAGGTTCAGCCCCAGCATTTT
CDR3aa: CASSAGEVQPQHF

d_gene: NA
j_gene: TRBJ1-2
v_gene: TRBV19
abundance: NA
CDR3nt: TGTGCCAGTAAGGACGGAGCCGCGGGCTATGGCTACACCTTC
CDR3aa: CASKDGAAGYGYTF

d_gene: TRBD2
j_gene: TRBJ2-7
v_gene: TRBV6-1
abundance: NA
CDR3nt: TGTGCCAGCAGTGAAGAACTTTGGGGAGGGATCTACGAGCAGTACTTC
CDR3aa: CASSEELWGGIYEQYF

d_gene: NA
j_gene: TRBJ1-5
v_gene: TRBV23-1
abundance: NA
CDR3nt: TGCGCCAGCAGTCAATCGGCGGCCCGCAGCAATCAGCCCCAGCATTTT
CDR3aa: CASSQSAARSNQPQHF

d_gene: NA
j_gene: TRBJ2-3
v_gene: TRBV5-1
abundance: NA
CDR3nt: TGCGCCAGCAGCTCCGCGGGCCGGAGCACAGATACGCAGTATTTT
CDR3aa: CASSSAGRSTDTQYF

d_gene: NA
j_gene: TRBJ2-7
v_gene: TRBV19
abundance: few
CDR3nt: TGTGCCAGTAGGCAGCCCGGGGGTTTGAACGAGCAGTACTTC
CDR3aa: CASRQPGGLNEQYF

d_gene: TRBD1
j_gene: TRBJ2-2
v_gene: TRBV13
abundance: NA
CDR3nt: TGTGCCAGCAGCTTTCGGGACAGGGGCACCGGGGAGCTGTTTTTT
CDR3aa: CASSFRDRGTGELFF

d_gene: NA
j_gene: TRBJ1-2
v_gene: TRBV27
abundance: NA
CDR3nt: TGTGCCAGCAGTCCACAGGGATTCGATGGCTACACCTTC
CDR3aa: CASSPQGFDGYTF

d_gene: TRBD1
j_gene: TRBJ1-5
v_gene: TRBV7-9
abundance: NA
CDR3nt: TGTGCCAGCAGCTTGACAGGGGGGAATCAGCCCCAGCATTTT
CDR3aa: CASSLTGGNQPQHF

d_gene: TRBD2
j_gene: TRBJ2-2
v_gene: TRBV6-4
abundance: once
CDR3nt: TGTGCCAGCAGCGCCAGGACAGCGGGGGATACCGGGGAGCTGTTTTTT
CDR3aa: CASSARTAGDTGELFF

d_gene: TRBD2
j_gene: TRBJ2-2
v_gene: TRBV2
abundance: NA
CDR3nt: TGTGCCAGCAGTTACAGCCGGGGACTAGCGGGCCCTAACACCGGGGAGCTGTTTTTT
CDR3aa: CASSYSRGLAGPNTGELFF

d_gene: TRBD1
j_gene: TRBJ2-5
v_gene: TRBV10-2
abundance: NA
CDR3nt: TGCGCCAGCAGTGAGTGGCAGGGGGTGGCAGAGACCCAGTACTTC
CDR3aa: CASSEWQGVAETQYF

d_gene: NA
j_gene: TRBJ2-3
v_gene: TRBV5-1
abundance: NA
CDR3nt: TGCGCCAGCAGCTTGGTTGTTTCCCCAACGCCGGTGGATACGCAGTATTTT
CDR3aa: CASSLVVSPTPVDTQYF

d_gene: TRBD2
j_gene: TRBJ2-5
v_gene: TRBV3-1/TRBV3-2
abundance: NA
CDR3nt: TGTGCCAGCAGCCACCGAGCATCACTAGCGGGGGTCCAAGAGACCCAGTACTTC
CDR3aa: CASSHRASLAGVQETQYF

d_gene: TRBD2
j_gene: TRBJ2-2
v_gene: TRBV18
abundance: NA
CDR3nt: TGTGCCAGCTCAGCTAGCGGGGGCGCGAACACCGGGGAGCTGTTTTTT
CDR3aa: CASSASGGANTGELFF

d_gene: TRBD2
j_gene: TRBJ2-3
v_gene: TRBV11-1
abundance: NA
CDR3nt: TGTGCCAGCAGCTCCGGGACTAGCGGGGGGACAGATACGCAGTATTTT
CDR3aa: CASSSGTSGGTDTQYF

d_gene: TRBD1
j_gene: TRBJ2-7
v_gene: TRBV29-1
abundance: NA
CDR3nt: TGCAGCGTTCGGACAGGGTCCCTCCACGAGCAGTACTTC
CDR3aa: CSVRTGSLHEQYF

d_gene: NA
j_gene: TRBJ2-3
v_gene: TRBV13
abundance: NA
CDR3nt: TGTGCCAGCAGCTTTTCGGGTGATACGCAGTATTTT
CDR3aa: CASSFSGDTQYF

d_gene: NA
j_gene: TRBJ2-2
v_gene: TRBV6-1
abundance: NA
CDR3nt: TGTGCCAGCAGTGATACGACGGCACTCAGGAGGACCGGGGAGCTGTTTTTT
CDR3aa: CASSDTTALRRTGELFF

d_gene: TRBD1
j_gene: TRBJ2-7
v_gene: TRBV27
abundance: NA
CDR3nt: TGTGCCAGCAGTTTCGATCCAGGGGGCTACGAGCAGTACTTC
CDR3aa: CASSFDPGGYEQYF

d_gene: NA
j_gene: TRBJ2-1
v_gene: TRBV19
abundance: NA
CDR3nt: TGTGCCAGTAGTAGTCTAGTATTTTCCTACAATGAGCAGTTCTTC
CDR3aa: CASSSLVFSYNEQFF

d_gene: TRBD2
j_gene: TRBJ2-3
v_gene: TRBV3-1/TRBV3-2
abundance: NA
CDR3nt: TGTGCCAGCAGCCAAGGGACTAGCGGGTCGACCACAGATACGCAGTATTTT
CDR3aa: CASSQGTSGSTTDTQYF

d_gene: NA
j_gene: TRBJ1-2
v_gene: TRBV19
abundance: NA
CDR3nt: TGTGCCAGTACCATCCCTAGGGAGGGGGGGAACTATGGCTACACCTTC
CDR3aa: CASTIPREGGNYGYTF

d_gene: TRBD2
j_gene: TRBJ2-1
v_gene: TRBV6-2/TRBV6-3
abundance: NA
CDR3nt: TGTGCCAGCAGTTACTCGATCCGGGGGGGCGCCAGGCGAGATGAGCAGTTCTTC
CDR3aa: CASSYSIRGGARRDEQFF

d_gene: NA
j_gene: TRBJ1-2
v_gene: TRBV28
abundance: NA
CDR3nt: TGTGCCAGCAGCGAACTAGCTAACTATGGCTACACCTTC
CDR3aa: CASSELANYGYTF

d_gene: NA
j_gene: TRBJ1-3
v_gene: TRBV5-8
abundance: NA
CDR3nt: TGTGCCAGCAGCTTGGCAGGGTACGGAAACACCATATATTTT
CDR3aa: CASSLAGYGNTIYF

d_gene: NA
j_gene: TRBJ2-1
v_gene: TRBV6-5
abundance: NA
CDR3nt: TGTGCCACCTCTCAGGGCTATGAGCAGTTCTTC
CDR3aa: CATSQGYEQFF